This T cell receptor beta chain was observed in a study of cytomegalovirus exposure and HLA in healthy donors (dated 2017 in TCRdb). General notes on the study: In an earlier analysis of under 600 of the donors, 250 to 350 Gb of sequence data and 95 million to 130 million unique TCR beta sequences from about 190 million T cells were reported. An early release covering 500 to 750 HLA-typed donors comprised about 310 gigabases of sequencing data and around 86 million unique TCR sequences. Of the roughly 410 genotyped donors, over 80% were placed in the genetic ancestry cluster associated with self-reported Caucasian donors. The study was designed to test whether signatures of past pathogen exposure could be identified by cataloging public T cell receptors. The study profiled the T cell repertoires of under 850 subjects by immunosequencing and related them to cytomegalovirus serostatus. Besides the first cohort of roughly 660 subjects, a separate validation cohort made up of 120 or so different subjects was used. High-throughput TCR immunosequencing, statistical association of individual TCRs with disease status, and machine learning were combined to predict cytomegalovirus infection status. A later analysis re-examined previously published TCR beta repertoires from about 670 donors and added high-resolution HLA genotyping to investigate patterns of TCR occurrence. In the later analysis, no new phenotypic data were used to find candidate immune exposures; instead, reliance was placed on TCR beta sequences and their occurrence across donors. An earlier analysis of around 580 of the donors used high-throughput TCR beta sequencing to judge whether each TCR beta V gene segment behaved as functional or pseudogenic. Alongside the repertoire data, information on donor age, sex, ethnicity and CMV serostatus was compiled. Genome-wide SNP genotypes for about three fifths of the roughly 670 donors were used in a later genetic analysis, which treated that subset as a discovery cohort. All discovery cohort repertoires had been generated on a single sequencing platform. Both class I and class II loci were covered by HLA typing, at four-digit resolution. The number of donors typed differed by locus, with 629-630 for A, B, C, DRB1 and DQB1, roughly 520 for DQA1, approximately 580 for DPA1, and approximately 470 for DPB1. Several DR-DQ haplotypes were handled as single units for association and clustering because linkage in the cohort was strong. Among roughly 400 genotyped donors of the cohort, an average of around 250,000 unique TCR beta nucleotide sequences was sequenced per donor, of which about 18% were non-productive. Study-level results and caveats: The sequencing pipeline was judged likely to have produced a cluster of highly shared sequence variants as a technical artifact. The classifier was reported to diagnose cytomegalovirus status with high specificity and sensitivity in both the original cohort and the validation cohort. Correlated functional status among segregating V segments might reflect linkage disequilibrium, but an unknown experimental factor could not be ruled out. The study listed approximately 160 TCR beta chains as associated with cytomegalovirus. Because the 87-base-pair reads could not distinguish some IMGT-functional V segments, including TRBV6-2 and TRBV6-3, those segments were excluded. Several of the top co-occurrence clusters appeared to be linked to parvovirus B19, influenza, CMV and Epstein-Barr virus, according to a later analysis. Compared with the roughly 710-donor mean, donors in an Asian-associated ancestry cluster had fewer N-insertions in productive TCRs, according to a later genetic analysis. Three of the identified cytomegalovirus-associated TCR beta chains were confirmed in vitro to be specific for cytomegalovirus antigens. When HLA alleles, especially DR and DQ, strongly co-occurred, attributing TCR associations to individual alleles was difficult. V-gene and J-gene trimming of TCR beta chains was associated with a missense DCLRE1C variant in a later genetic analysis, and the association was replicated in an independent cohort. Broadly in line with IMGT annotations, most TCR beta V segments showed up in productive rearrangements about 90% or about 30% of the time in an earlier analysis of 587 of the donors. In a later analysis, the rate of TCR association differed among HLA loci, with DRB1 alleles having the most associated TCRs and HLA-C alleles having the fewest. A further reported finding was that TCR beta sequences accurately predicted the HLA-A and HLA-B alleles for most subjects in the first cohort. Specific HLA alleles were associated with over 15,000 TCR beta sequences at a false discovery rate of 0.05 in a later analysis. HLA typing was unavailable for some donors at each locus, so association tests used only the typed subset. This cohort had only TCR beta chains sequenced, and the lack of alpha or paired-chain data limited which features could be detected. The authors suggested that the approach could potentially be extended to other disease states and immunological phenotypes. The earlier analysis of approximately 560 of the donors excluded 15 to 20 rarely observed V segments, including chromosome 9 orphons, because counts were too low. Most TCR sequences were observed very rarely across donors, whereas some public TCRs were present in many individuals. Most CMV-associated TCR beta chains appeared to be HLA-restricted in a later analysis, and the HLA associations seemed to be driven largely by CMV exposure. The presence/absence analyses assumed that sequencing depth was roughly uniform across donors, and that assumption may not be true. A later analysis found that HLA-associated TCR beta chains were more clonally expanded and had lower generation probabilities than equally common non-associated chains. CMV serostatus was the only immune exposure information available for the cohort.

The protocol used for the library was the immunoSEQ multiplex PCR assay. The multiplex PCR relied on a mix of 60 forward primers for TCR Vbeta segments and 13 reverse primers for TCR Jbeta segments. Amplification of the CDR3 region of rearranged TCR beta genes was performed with a multiplex PCR assay on genomic DNA. Amplified TCR beta libraries were sequenced as 87-base-pair reads on the Illumina HiSeq System. Per the original workflow: A later analysis counted about 76 million unique TCR beta chains across the 666 repertoires, and 9 million to 14 million of these chains were shared by at least two donors. A nearest-neighbor algorithm error-corrected the raw reads and collapsed the reads into unique sequences, merging closely related sequences to remove PCR and sequencing errors. To assign V, D and J gene segments, CDR3 sequences were aligned to IMGT reference sequences. For a sequence to be retained, a match of at least six nucleotides to both a V gene segment and a J gene segment was required. Rearrangements were classified as productive when the CDR3 lacked stop codons and remained in frame with V and J, and all other rearrangements were classified as non-productive. CDR3 was defined according to IMGT convention as the region running from the second conserved V-encoded cysteine to the conserved J-encoded phenylalanine. The earlier analysis of about 620 of the donors excluded sequences that lacked an unambiguous match to a single V gene segment. An earlier analysis of 587 of the donors classified V segments as functional when productive rearrangements were above 56.7% and as segregating when the standard deviation between donors was above 5%. A statistical classification framework was developed to diagnose cytomegalovirus status using the catalog of TCR beta chain sequences. A later analysis assigned V and J genes by comparing TCR nucleotide sequences with IMGT/GENE-DB human TR gene sequences. Using the TCRdist pipeline, a later analysis assigned CDR3 sequences along with most-parsimonious VDJ recombination scenarios. In a later analysis, each TCR beta chain was defined by its CDR3 amino acid sequence together with its V-gene family, and reads lacking a unique V-gene family were excluded. As a way to deal with suspected cross-contamination and a sequencing artifact, a later analysis dropped roughly 620 nucleotide sequences that were highly shared and had low generation probability. In a later analysis, a clonal expansion index was calculated for each public chain from normalized within-repertoire ranks of inferred template counts. In a later analysis, generation probabilities were computed with a VDJ recombination model fitted to out-of-frame rearrangements, and the resulting probabilities were checked against IGoR. In a later analysis, TCR-TCR, TCR-HLA and TCR-CMV co-occurrence was scored with hypergeometric tests, and a repertoire-size bias correction was applied to TCR pairs. A later analysis estimated false discovery rates by permuting HLA or CMV assignments 20 times. A later analysis grouped co-occurring TCRs with DBSCAN, adding TCRdist sequence similarity when clustering within HLA-allele-positive subsets. Repertoires with fewer than 30,000 or more than 120,000 public chains, plus five repertoires with anomalous nucleotide sharing, were excluded from co-occurrence clustering. TCRdb's version of the immuneACCESS table is confined to in-frame rearrangements and falls short of the full clone set. An unresolved V gene accounts for under half of the shortfall where checked; the remainder is of unknown origin. V and J calls and clone size are those listed in that table; D and trimming were worked out from the DNA. The table for this sample lists about 110,000 clones; about two thirds of them were counted only once. Approximately 5.4% of the sample is held by the ten biggest clonotypes.

The cohort consisted of approximately 690 healthy bone marrow donors. At the time of sampling, every cohort member was nominally healthy, though immune exposures that went unrecorded were likely present. The donor tested CMV seropositive and was one of the 289 seropositive cohort members. A peripheral blood sample was provided by each donor, and peripheral blood mononuclear cells were used for TCR beta sequencing. The Qiagen DNeasy Blood Extraction Kit was used to extract genomic DNA from the blood cell samples. About this clone itself: What this receptor recognizes is not known. Within one base of it there is no much larger clone, and no base qualities were kept.

The CDR3 spans 13 residues, from the cysteine through the phenylalanine. CDR3 DNA only is kept here, 39 bases in frame from base 1. The germline V gene (reference sequence) provides CDR1 LNHDA and CDR2 SQIVND. After removal of 8 bases from V and 3 bases from J, the junction retains 3 bases not matched to a gene. The sequenced sample consisted of PBMCs. This TCR came from a woman in her 70s in good health and CMV-seropositive. The rearranged segments are TRBV19 and TRBJ1-5, and 8 junction bases match TRBD1. The nucleotides are TGTGCCAGTTCGGGACAGGTCAATCAGCCCCAGCATTTT. The translation is CASSGQVNQPQHF. The CDR3, completed at both ends by the reference TRBV19 and TRBJ1-5 genes, gives the full variable domain DGGITQSPKYLFRKEGQNVTLSCEQNLNHDAMYWYRQDPGQGLRLIYYSQIVNDFQKGDIAEGYSVSREKKESFPLTVTSAQKNPTAFYLCASSGQVNQPQHFGDGTRLSIL.